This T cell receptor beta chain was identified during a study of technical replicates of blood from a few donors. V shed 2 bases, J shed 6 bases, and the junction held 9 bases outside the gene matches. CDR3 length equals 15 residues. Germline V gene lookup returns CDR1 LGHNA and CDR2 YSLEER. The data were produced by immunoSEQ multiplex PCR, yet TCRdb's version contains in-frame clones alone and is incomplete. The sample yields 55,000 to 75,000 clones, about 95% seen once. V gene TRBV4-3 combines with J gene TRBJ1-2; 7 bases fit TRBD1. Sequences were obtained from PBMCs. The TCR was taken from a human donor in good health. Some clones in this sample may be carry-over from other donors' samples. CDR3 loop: CASSQRPGQNNGYTF. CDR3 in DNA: TGCGCCAGCAGCCAACGTCCGGGACAGAACAATGGCTACACCTTC.